The 29 T cell receptor beta chains listed next were all sequenced from one sample in a study of T cell responses to AZD1222 COVID-19 vaccine. Data came from immunoSEQ multiplex PCR; TCRdb stores just in-frame clones and leaves some out. The sample shows approximately 140,000 clones, more than 80% of them seen only once. The source material was peripheral blood, sampled 28 days after the second dose of the MenACWY control vaccine. The receptors were gathered from an adult who received the MenACWY meningococcal vaccine as a control.

The chain joins TRBV20-1 to TRBJ2-1, with no clear D. V was shortened by 6 bases and J by 4 bases, with 7 bases between the two germline ends. Germline V gene sequence: CDR1 DFQATT, CDR2 SNEGSKA (reference sequence). CDR3 length equals 11 residues. The CDR3 loop reads CSAVEYNEQFF. In nucleotides, the CDR3 is TGCAGTGCAGTGGAGTACAATGAGCAGTTCTTC.

The J gene is TRBJ2-7, the V gene TRBV11-3, with TRBD1 matching 10 bases. The CDR3 is 14 residues long. V was pared by 5 bases and J by 5 bases, with 6 bases of the junction left unmatched. Germline lookup yields CDR1 SGHNT and CDR2 YENEEA. This CDR3 is CASSRQGAVDEQYF. CDR3 nucleotide sequence: TGTGCCAGCAGCAGACAGGGGGCTGTCGACGAGCAGTACTTC.

V usage is TRBV6-2 or TRBV6-3 and J usage is TRBJ2-7; 9 bases map to TRBD1. Looked up from germline, CDR1 is MNHEY and CDR2 is SVGEGT. The CDR3 has 15 residues. The V gene end was trimmed by 2 bases and the J gene end by 3 bases; junction bases not matched to a gene: 5. CDR3 residues: CASSYPRDRDYEQYF. DNA for the CDR3: TGTGCCAGCAGTTACCCACGGGACAGGGACTACGAGCAGTACTTC.

The chain joins TRBV28 to TRBJ1-2, with unresolved D. Trimming left V 5 bases short and J 2 bases short, with 3 bases between. CDR3 length equals 11 residues. Looked up from germline, CDR1 is MDHEN and CDR2 is SYDVKM. The CDR3 here is CASSLNYGYTF. The CDR3 DNA follows: TGTGCCAGCAGTCTAAACTATGGCTACACCTTC.

The chain carries TRBV7-9 and TRBJ1-5; D remains ambiguous. Germline V gene data show CDR1 as SEHNR and CDR2 as FQNEAQ (reference sequence). Trimming shortened V by 3 bases and J by 4 bases, and 10 bases separated the two germline ends. The CDR3 has 14 residues. The CDR3 protein is CASSFGTSNQPQHF. The DNA for the CDR3 is TGTGCCAGCAGCTTTGGAACATCTAATCAGCCCCAGCATTTT. Complete variable domain (other parts from reference TRBV7-9 and TRBJ1-5): DTGVSQNPRHKITKRGQNVTFRCDPISEHNRLYWYRQTLGQGPEFLTYFQNEAQLEKSRLLSDRFSAERPKGSFSTLEIQRTEQGDSAMYLCASSFGTSNQPQHFGDGTRLSIL.

As regards this clone: A read error may account for a junction end that differs from germline. This sample includes further DNA sequences coding for the same CDR3. CDR3 in amino acids: CAWSGGGRAGLSYGYTF. The DNA for the CDR3 is TGTGCTTGGAGTGGCGGTGGCAGGGCGGGTCTGTCCTATGGCTACACCTTC. The chain links TRBV30 to TRBJ1-2; possible D gene TRBD1, 5 bases. Germline V lookup: CDR1 GTSNPN, CDR2 SVGIG (reference sequence). This CDR3 is built from 17 residues. The whole variable domain, filled in from reference TRBV30 and TRBJ1-2, reads SQTIHQWPATLVQPVGSPLSLECTVEGTSNPNLYWYRQAAGRGLQLLFYSVGIGQISSEVPQNLSASRPQDRQFILSSKKLLLSDSGFYLCAWSGGGRAGLSYGYTFGSGTRLTVV.

This chain uses TRBV2 with TRBJ1-4, with D unresolved. With 6 bases removed from V and 4 bases from J, the gap between germline ends came to 18 bases. Germline CDR1 SNHLY, CDR2 FYNNEI. CDR3 length: 16 amino acids. The CDR3 spells CASSGLADPFNEKLFF. Written as DNA, the CDR3 is TGTGCCAGCAGCGGCCTGGCAGACCCGTTTAATGAAAAACTGTTTTTT.

The V call is TRBV10-1, the J call TRBJ1-5; maybe TRBD1 (6 bases). V lost 4 bases, J lost 5 bases, and 9 bases lay in between. CDR1 is WNHNN, CDR2 SYGVQD, per germline (reference sequence). This CDR3 has 13 residues. The CDR3 here is CASSAQGDQPQHF. In DNA form, the CDR3 reads TGCGCCAGCAGTGCACAGGGAGATCAGCCCCAGCATTTT.

This clone showed up just once. The chain carries TRBV5-1 and TRBJ2-3; possible D gene TRBD2, 6 bases. V lost 3 bases and J lost 0, with 8 bases in between. Germline CDR1 is SGHRS and CDR2 is YFSETQ. This CDR3 has 14 amino acids. CDR3 coding DNA: TGCGCCAGCAGCTCGGGGGACAGCACAGATACGCAGTATTTT. Its protein is CASSSGDSTDTQYF.

This clone was found once. The chain links TRBV7-2 to TRBJ2-3; perhaps TRBD2 as D (6 bases). This CDR3 contains 16 residues. The germline V and J ends were trimmed by 5 bases and 4 bases, with 19 bases remaining between them. CDR1 and CDR2 (germline): SGHTA, FQGNSA. The CDR3 loop is CASSQRASRTPDTQYF. The CDR3 DNA follows: TGTGCCAGCAGCCAGCGGGCTAGCAGGACCCCAGATACGCAGTATTTT.

The chain carries TRBV19 and TRBJ1-1; D is possibly TRBD1 (6 bases). In germline, CDR1 is LNHDA, CDR2 SQIVND (reference sequence). V lost 3 bases, J lost 10 bases, and 12 bases lay in between. CDR3 size: 12 residues. The CDR3 sequence: CASSIPGVRAFF. The CDR3 DNA reads TGTGCCAGTAGTATTCCAGGGGTGAGAGCTTTCTTT.

V is TRBV3-1 (or the pseudogene TRBV3-2) and J is TRBJ1-5; the D is unclear. The germline V gene encodes CDR1 LGHDT and CDR2 YNNKEL (reference sequence). Trimming took 4 bases from V and 1 from J, leaving 8 bases between them. CDR3 length: 14 amino acids. The CDR3 coding sequence is TGTGCCAGCAGCCCCCGGAGAAGCAATCAGCCCCAGCATTTT. The encoded protein is CASSPRRSNQPQHF.

J is TRBJ2-3 and V is TRBV6-6; TRBD1 matches 8 bases. The CDR3 totals 14 residues. Trimming took 5 bases from V and 3 from J; bases not matched to a gene: 4. Germline CDR1 reads MNHNY; CDR2 reads SVGAGI (reference sequence). DNA for the CDR3: TGTGCCAGCAGTCAACGGACAGGGACAGATACGCAGTATTTT. Residues: CASSQRTGTDTQYF.

This clone has just one count. V is TRBV27 and J is TRBJ2-7; D not resolved. The CDR3 spans 17 residues. Germline assignment: CDR1 MNHEY and CDR2 SMNVEV (reference sequence). Trimming pared 7 bases from V and 1 base from J, leaving 23 bases between. The chain's CDR3 is CASNKRPPPDGSYEQYF. As DNA, the CDR3 is TGTGCCAGCAATAAAAGGCCCCCACCCGACGGGTCCTACGAGCAGTACTTC.

This chain links TRBV5-4 with TRBJ2-7, with a tentative D call TRBD2 (6 bases). CDR3 size: 15 residues. CDR1 SGHNT and CDR2 YYREEE come from the germline V gene (reference sequence). V was trimmed by 10 bases and J by 0 bases, leaving 20 bases between them. CDR3 sequence (DNA): TGTGCCGGGACGAGGGCGGGAAGCCTCTCCTACGAGCAGTACTTC. Translating it yields CAGTRAGSLSYEQYF.

This chain connects TRBV9 to TRBJ2-6; the D gene is possibly TRBD1 (5 bases). V lost 0 bases, J lost 1 base, and 14 bases lay in between. The CDR3 is 18 residues long. The germline V gene encodes CDR1 SGDLS and CDR2 YYNGEE. CDR3 protein: CASSVGLGVGSGANVLTF. In DNA form, the CDR3 reads TGTGCCAGCAGCGTAGGTTTAGGGGTCGGTTCTGGGGCCAACGTCCTGACTTTC.

V is TRBV27 and J is TRBJ2-2; TRBD2 matches at 14 bases. CDR3 length: 17 residues. V was clipped by 5 bases and J by 4 bases; unmatched bases: 6. Germline CDR1 and CDR2: MNHEY and SMNVEV (reference sequence). This CDR3 is CASSPLGLAGGTGELFF. CDR3 in DNA: TGTGCCAGCAGTCCCCTTGGACTAGCGGGAGGCACCGGGGAGCTGTTTTTT.

The chain carries TRBV29-1 and TRBJ2-7; maybe TRBD1 (5 bases). Germline values: CDR1 SQVTM, CDR2 ANQGSEA. CDR3 length equals 12 residues. The germline V and J ends were trimmed by 4 bases and 5 bases, with 12 bases remaining between them. CDR3 residues: CSVVRDSHEQYF. DNA of the CDR3: TGCAGCGTTGTGCGCGACAGCCACGAGCAGTACTTC.

The V gene is TRBV7-9, the J gene TRBJ2-7; D perhaps matches TRBD2 (6 bases). Looked up from germline, CDR1 is SEHNR and CDR2 is FQNEAQ (reference sequence). Deletions cut 4 bases from V and 5 bases from J, with 9 bases between. This CDR3 comprises 12 residues. The CDR3 sequence: CASSSSGDEQYF. Here the CDR3 DNA reads TGTGCCAGCAGCTCATCGGGGGACGAGCAGTACTTC.

The V gene is TRBV11-2, the J gene TRBJ2-1; D gene uncertain. The length of the CDR3 is 17 residues. Trimming cost V 4 bases and J 1 base, with 17 bases left between them. From germline, CDR1 is SGHAT and CDR2 FQNNGV. CDR3 sequence: CASSSSFYHSSYNEQFF. In DNA form, the CDR3 reads TGTGCCAGCAGCTCCTCTTTTTACCACTCATCCTACAATGAGCAGTTCTTC.

The V call is TRBV27, the J call TRBJ1-6; 9 bases line up with TRBD1. Germline V gene data show CDR1 as MNHEY and CDR2 as SMNVEV (reference sequence). J lost 10 bases, V lost 6 bases, and 7 bases had no gene match. The CDR3 spans 14 residues. The CDR3 nucleotides are TGTGCCAGCAGGTCAACAGGGACAGGGTCACCCCTCCACTTT. This translates into CASRSTGTGSPLHF.

This clone occurred once. The gene calls are TRBV6-5 and TRBJ2-3; 8 bases agree with TRBD2. The CDR3 spans 13 residues. Per germline, CDR1 MNHEY and CDR2 SVGAGI. The trim removed 7 bases at V and 3 bases at J, leaving 3 bases unmatched. As DNA, the CDR3 is TGTGCCAGCAAAATAGCGGGAACAGATACGCAGTATTTT. This sequence encodes CASKIAGTDTQYF.

V and J are TRBV29-1 and TRBJ1-1; TRBD1 agrees at 12 bases. Germline V gene sequence: CDR1 SQVTM, CDR2 ANQGSEA. The CDR3 is 16 residues long. With 0 bases clipped from V and 3 bases from J, the junction kept 5 bases outside the gene matches. CDR3 protein: CSVEDRDRGRDTEAFF. The CDR3 DNA follows: TGCAGCGTTGAAGATAGGGACAGGGGGCGGGACACTGAAGCTTTCTTT.

This clone was detected once. The V gene is TRBV19, the J gene TRBJ2-5, with a tentative D call TRBD1 (6 bases). Deletions cut 3 bases from V and 8 bases from J, with 10 bases between. The germline gives CDR1 LNHDA, CDR2 SQIVND (reference sequence). The CDR3 extends over 12 amino acids. DNA of the CDR3: TGTGCCAGTAGTATGGTTGGGGGCACCCAGTACTTC. Translation: CASSMVGGTQYF.

The chain recombines TRBV21-1 with TRBJ2-7; whether TRBD1, the table's D call, matches the DNA was not checked. TRBV21-1 is a recognized pseudogene. CDR3 length: 14 residues. The CDR3, as DNA: TGTGCCAGCAGCAAAGTTGGGACAGACTACGAGCAGTACTTC. Translating gives CASSKVGTDYEQYF.

This chain joins TRBV7-2 and TRBJ2-3; 8 bases align to TRBD2. After removal of 5 bases from V and 5 bases from J, the junction contained 9 bases not matched to a gene. The CDR3 loop spans 15 amino acids. Germline assignment: CDR1 SGHTA and CDR2 FQGNSA. CDR3 loop: CASSIHSGIEDTQYF. The DNA for the CDR3 is TGTGCCAGCAGCATTCATAGCGGGATTGAAGATACGCAGTATTTT.

This chain connects TRBV3-1 (or the pseudogene TRBV3-2) to TRBJ2-2; the D gene is possibly TRBD1 (6 bases). The V and J ends lost 0 bases and 2 bases respectively, with 7 bases between them. The CDR3 runs to 15 residues. Germline CDR1 is LGHDT and CDR2 is YNNKEL (reference sequence). CDR3 DNA: TGTGCCAGCAGCCAAGAAGGGACAAACACCGGGGAGCTGTTTTTT. It specifies CASSQEGTNTGELFF.

The V gene is TRBV25-1, the J gene TRBJ2-7; TRBD1 matches 7 bases. The germline V gene encodes CDR1 MGHDK and CDR2 SYGVNS. The CDR3 has 15 amino acids. Trimming at V came to 6 bases and at J to 2 bases, leaving 10 bases not matched to a gene. CDR3 protein: CASSSGRDSPYEQYF. CDR3 DNA: TGTGCCAGCAGCTCCGGTCGGGACAGTCCCTACGAGCAGTACTTC.

This clone was seen a single time. The genes are TRBV6-6 and TRBJ1-4, with a tentative D call TRBD1 (6 bases). The CDR3 loop spans 15 amino acids. V lost 0 bases, J lost 6 bases, and 11 bases lay in between. Germline V gives CDR1 MNHNY, CDR2 SVGAGI (reference sequence). The CDR3 bases are TGTGCCAGCAGTTACTCTGGGGGGCGACATGAAAAACTGTTTTTT. Amino acid sequence: CASSYSGGRHEKLFF.